One and the same sample provided the 19 T cell receptor beta chains below, sequenced in a study of T cells after yellow fever vaccination (dated by TCRdb to the late 2010s). What the treatment or condition label conveys for this sample: live attenuated yellow fever vaccine strain. Library method: 5' RACE. Reads for this sample came from an Illumina HiSeq 2500. TCRdb passed the public sequencing reads through fastp at Q25 and MiXCR, retaining productive beta sequences. Rows with one shared CDR3 protein collapse into an entry with the most common genes and DNA. This sample gives more than 95,000 distinct CDR3 sequences in total; around 7.7% of them show up just once. The ten biggest clones cover roughly 2.5% of the sample. This specimen consisted of CD4+ T cells sorted from PBMCs, obtained roughly 10 days after the first yellow fever vaccination. The receptor source for this set is a man younger than 35 who received the YFV17D yellow fever vaccine.

The V and J genes are TRBV5-4 and TRBJ2-2, with TRBD2 matching over 10 bases. V shed 0 bases and J 6 bases; nucleotides not matched to a gene: 2. Germline V gives CDR1 SGHNT, CDR2 YYREEE (reference sequence). This CDR3 has 15 residues. CDR3: CASSLVLAGAGELFF. CDR3 coding DNA: TGTGCCAGCAGCTTGGTTCTAGCGGGGGCCGGGGAGCTGTTTTTT. Variable domain in full (rest from reference TRBV5-4 and TRBJ2-2): ETGVTQSPTHLIKTRGQQVTLRCSSQSGHNTVSWYQQALGQGPQFIFQYYREEENGRGNFPPRFSGLQFPNYSSELNVNALELDDSALYLCASSLVLAGAGELFFGEGSRLTVL.

This clonotype was counted ten times or more. This rearrangement joins TRBV5-4 to TRBJ1-1; D may be TRBD1 (6 bases). Trimming took 0 bases from V and 4 from J, leaving 19 bases between them. CDR1 and CDR2 from the germline V gene are SGHNT and YYREEE (reference sequence). The CDR3 has 17 amino acids. The CDR3 DNA is TGTGCCAGCAGCTTGGTTTTCGGGGGCGCTTTCCCCACTGAAGCTTTCTTT. It specifies CASSLVFGGAFPTEAFF.

This clonotype showed up many times. The chain has TRBV4-3 and TRBJ2-5; perhaps TRBD1 as D (5 bases). CDR1 and CDR2 from the germline V gene are LGHNA and YSLEER. This CDR3 spans 16 amino acids. Trimming stripped 1 base from V and 2 bases from J, with 14 bases between. Written as DNA, the CDR3 is TGCGCCAGCAGCCAAGGGTCTAGGGGCGTACAAGAGACCCAGTACTTC. Amino acid sequence: CASSQGSRGVQETQYF.

This clonotype was observed at least ten times. The rearrangement uses TRBV15 and TRBJ2-3; possibly TRBD2 for D (6 bases). The ends were cut back, 0 bases at V and 0 bases at J, with 22 bases in the middle. This CDR3 has 20 residues. Germline-derived CDR1 and CDR2 are LNHNV and YYDKDF (reference sequence). The CDR3: CATSRDRGTSAPLSTDTQYF. The CDR3 coding sequence is TGTGCCACCAGCAGAGATCGCGGGACTTCCGCCCCTTTAAGCACAGATACGCAGTATTTT. The variable domain in full, with the rest retrieved from reference TRBV15 and TRBJ2-3, is DAMVIQNPRYQVTQFGKPVTLSCSQTLNHNVMYWYQQKSSQAPKLLFHYYDKDFNNEADTPDNFQSRRPNTSFCFLDIRSPGLGDTAMYLCATSRDRGTSAPLSTDTQYFGPGTRLTVL.

The V and J genes are TRBV3-1 and TRBJ2-1, with 13 bases lining up with TRBD2. Germline CDR1 is LGHDT and CDR2 is YNNKEL (reference sequence). The CDR3 runs to 18 residues. Trimming cost V 11 bases and J 0 bases; bases outside gene matches: 13. The CDR3 sequence: CAFKSGLAGTSSYNEQFF. The CDR3 nucleotides read TGTGCCTTCAAATCGGGACTAGCGGGGACCAGCTCCTACAATGAGCAGTTCTTC.

Many counts were recorded for this clonotype. The chain is built from TRBV6-2 or TRBV6-3 and TRBJ1-1; maybe TRBD1 (5 bases). Trimming removed 4 bases from V and 7 bases from J, with 16 bases in between. The V gene's germline CDR1 is MNHEY and CDR2 SVGEGT. The CDR3 spans 14 residues. The CDR3 coding sequence is TGTGCCAGCAGTTCCACCGGTCGGGGCCTTGAAGCTTTCTTT. Its protein is CASSSTGRGLEAFF.

The V gene is TRBV5-1, the J gene TRBJ2-7; D is perhaps TRBD1 or TRBD2 (5 bases each). Germline values: CDR1 SGHRS, CDR2 YFSETQ. This CDR3 comprises 17 residues. V was trimmed by 6 bases and J by 2 bases, leaving 24 bases between them. The DNA of the CDR3 is TGCGCCAGCATCTCGGTCTTGGGACCAGGGCTTACCTACGAGCAGTACGTC. This codes for CASISVLGPGLTYEQYV.

This clonotype has only a few counts. V and J are TRBV5-1 and TRBJ2-5, with 12 bases that match TRBD1. The CDR3 consists of 16 residues. The trim removed 0 bases at V and 4 bases at J, leaving 4 bases unmatched. Germline CDR1 SGHRS, CDR2 YFSETQ. The CDR3 sequence: CASSLAGTGGGETQYF. The CDR3 coding sequence is TGCGCCAGCAGCTTGGCAGGGACAGGGGGCGGAGAGACCCAGTACTTC.

This clonotype was seen repeatedly, ten times or more. J is TRBJ2-1 and V is TRBV20-1; 13 bases line up with TRBD2. Germline CDR1 reads DFQATT; CDR2 reads SNEGSKA (reference sequence). CDR3 size: 14 residues. The J segment lost 6 bases and the V segment lost 4 bases, leaving 3 bases of the junction unmatched. The CDR3 nucleotides read TGCAGTGCTACCGGGACTAGCGGGGTCAATGAGCAGTTCTTC. Its protein is CSATGTSGVNEQFF.

The table lists this clonotype with many counts. The rearrangement uses TRBV25-1 and TRBJ1-4; D is undetermined. Trimming took 3 bases from V and 8 from J, leaving 10 bases between them. There are 13 residues in the CDR3. CDR1 is MGHDK, CDR2 SYGVNS, per germline. DNA of the CDR3: TGTGCCAGCAGTGATCCGATGGAAGAAAAACTGTTTTTT. It codes for CASSDPMEEKLFF.

Worth noting for this clonotype: This sequence may be a read error, since a much larger clone differs from it by one base. J is TRBJ2-1 and V is TRBV5-1; D is tentatively TRBD1 or TRBD2 (7 bases each). The length of the CDR3 is 14 residues. Germline V gene data show CDR1 as SGHRS and CDR2 as YFSETQ. The V and J ends lost 7 bases and 7 bases respectively, with 18 bases between them. The CDR3 region is CASGVTRGGNEQFF. The DNA for the CDR3 is TGCGCCAGCGGCGTAACCAGGGGGGGAAATGAGCAGTTCTTC.

The table lists this clonotype with many counts. The chain couples TRBV4-1 to TRBJ2-1, with D tentatively TRBD1 (5 bases). Germline CDR1 is MGHRA and CDR2 is YSYEKL. The CDR3 runs to 16 residues. V was clipped by 5 bases and J by 9 bases, with 23 bases between them. Here the CDR3 reads CASSNVTGPNRGEQFF. DNA for the CDR3: TGCGCCAGCAGCAACGTAACAGGCCCCAATCGCGGTGAGCAGTTCTTC.

This clonotype came up many times. The J gene is TRBJ1-2, the V gene TRBV20-1; TRBD1 is a possible D gene (6 bases). V was cut by 3 bases and J by 3 bases, with 17 bases left in between. The germline gives CDR1 DFQATT, CDR2 SNEGSKA (reference sequence). The CDR3 is made up of 15 amino acids. DNA of the CDR3: TGCAGTGCTAGGGGGACACCCGCCTCGGACTATGGCTACACCTTC. Its translation is CSARGTPASDYGYTF.

This clonotype appeared many times. This chain links TRBV30 with TRBJ1-2, with D uncertain. V was trimmed by 3 bases and J by 4 bases, leaving 9 bases between them. Germline CDR1 reads GTSNPN; CDR2 reads SVGIG (reference sequence). The CDR3 is made up of 12 amino acids. The DNA of the CDR3 is TGTGCCTGGAGCCAAGTTCTCTATGGCTACACCTTC. It yields the protein CAWSQVLYGYTF.

This clonotype was observed many times. The chain links TRBV6-1 to TRBJ2-3; 9 bases line up with TRBD1. Losses at the gene ends were 5 bases for V and 0 bases for J; bases not matched to a gene: 6. CDR3 length equals 16 residues. The germline gives CDR1 MNHNS, CDR2 SASEGT. CDR3 nucleotides: TGTGCCAGCAGTCGCGCCGGGACAGGGAGCACAGATACGCAGTATTTT. This sequence encodes CASSRAGTGSTDTQYF.

This clonotype was recorded many times. This chain joins TRBV29-1 and TRBJ2-5; D is uncertain. This CDR3 region has 12 residues. The germline V gene encodes CDR1 SQVTM and CDR2 ANQGSEA. With 6 bases removed from V and 5 bases from J, the gap between germline ends came to 13 bases. CDR3 amino acids: CSVDPASETQYF. The CDR3 bases are TGCAGCGTAGACCCCGCCTCGGAGACCCAGTACTTC.

Many counts were recorded for this clonotype. The chain carries TRBV3-1 and TRBJ2-5, with 8 positions matching TRBD1. Germline assignment: CDR1 LGHDT and CDR2 YNNKEL (reference sequence). This CDR3 region has 14 residues. Trimming took 3 bases from V and 4 from J; bases not matched to a gene: 4. The CDR3 nucleotides are TGTGCCAGCAGCCAGCCGACAGGGGCAGAGACCCAGTACTTC. Its protein product is CASSQPTGAETQYF.

V gene TRBV10-1 combines with J gene TRBJ2-1, with D hard to call. V lost 8 bases and J 5 bases, leaving 16 bases between the germline ends. The germline V gene has CDR1 WNHNN and CDR2 SYGVQD (reference sequence). This CDR3 region has 14 residues. CDR3 sequence: CASLDGSHDNEQFF. As DNA, the CDR3 is TGCGCCAGCCTGGACGGATCCCATGACAATGAGCAGTTCTTC.

This clonotype came up many times. This chain joins TRBV5-1 and TRBJ2-2, with 10 positions matching TRBD2. The junction had 3 bases not matched to a gene; V was cut back by 2 bases and J by 2 bases. The CDR3 covers 16 residues. Germline values: CDR1 SGHRS, CDR2 YFSETQ. Here the CDR3 DNA reads TGCGCCAGCAGCTTACTAGCGGGGACCAACACCGGGGAGCTGTTTTTT. Protein: CASSLLAGTNTGELFF.